This is a list of T cell receptor beta chains from one sample in a study of cytomegalovirus exposure and HLA in healthy donors. Clones were read by immunoSEQ multiplex PCR, and TCRdb kept only the in-frame ones, dropping some. This table has about 130,000 clones, approximately 78% appearing once. The sequenced material came from PBMCs. The receptors here all came from a female donor in good health and CMV-seronegative. Both conserved end residues are part of each CDR3. D genes are given only for firm matches. Some rows mark clone size as missing; the rest say once, few, many or name a class of expanded clone.

v_gene	d_gene	len	j_gene	abundance	CDR3aa	CDR3nt
TRBV28	TRBD1	12	TRBJ2-1	once	CASGTGGNEQFF	TGTGCCAGCGGGACAGGGGGGAATGAGCAGTTCTTC
TRBV7-9	.	16	TRBJ2-7	once	CASSLGSGTSSYEQYF	TGTGCCAGCAGCTTAGGCTCCGGGACATCTTCCTACGAGCAGTACTTC
TRBV7-2	.	14	TRBJ2-5	.	CASRQGTPGETQYF	TGTGCCAGCAGGCAAGGAACACCGGGGGAGACCCAGTACTTC
TRBV5-1	TRBD2	17	TRBJ2-5	.	CASSLVGGRRLVETQYF	TGCGCCAGCAGCTTGGTTGGCGGGAGGAGGCTTGTGGAGACCCAGTACTTC
TRBV28	TRBD2	15	TRBJ2-1	.	CAGRAAGGPHNEQFF	TGTGCTGGTCGAGCAGCGGGAGGGCCCCACAATGAGCAGTTCTTC
TRBV10-1	TRBD2	16	TRBJ2-5	once	CASSEGRTSGSETQYF	TGCGCCAGCAGTGAGGGAAGGACTAGCGGGAGTGAGACCCAGTACTTC
TRBV29-1	.	13	TRBJ2-1	.	CSGGPSSYNEQFF	TGCAGCGGGGGGCCTTCTAGCTACAATGAGCAGTTCTTC
TRBV10-3	TRBD1	14	TRBJ2-7	.	CAISDGTGTYEQYF	TGTGCCATCAGTGATGGGACAGGGACCTACGAGCAGTACTTC
TRBV27	.	15	TRBJ2-7	few	CASSLSGGVSYEQYF	TGTGCCAGCAGTTTATCCGGCGGGGTCTCCTACGAGCAGTACTTC
TRBV2	TRBD2	15	TRBJ2-1	.	CASTTGLAGSNEQFF	TGTGCCAGCACTACGGGACTAGCGGGGAGCAATGAGCAGTTCTTC
TRBV6-1	TRBD1	17	TRBJ2-1	few	CASSVSAGTGNFDEQFF	TGTGCCAGCAGTGTCAGTGCCGGGACAGGGAATTTCGATGAGCAGTTCTTC
TRBV7-9	TRBD1	15	TRBJ2-1	.	CASSPGQGSYNEQFF	TGTGCCAGCAGCCCGGGACAGGGCTCCTACAATGAGCAGTTCTTC
TRBV6-6	.	16	TRBJ2-2	.	CASDISPGANTGELFF	TGTGCCAGCGATATTAGCCCGGGAGCCAACACCGGGGAGCTGTTTTTT
TRBV7-2	TRBD1	14	TRBJ1-4	.	CASSLTGGVEKLFF	TGTGCCAGCAGCTTGACAGGGGGCGTTGAAAAACTGTTTTTT
TRBV7-9	.	14	TRBJ2-7	.	CASSLGITKYEQYF	TGTGCCAGCAGCTTAGGAATCACTAAATACGAGCAGTACTTC
TRBV5-1	TRBD2	19	TRBJ2-7	few	CASRVTGLAGGPKQDEQYF	TGCGCCAGCAGAGTAACTGGACTAGCGGGAGGGCCAAAACAGGACGAGCAGTACTTC
TRBV10-3	TRBD2	16	TRBJ2-3	once	CAISGGTSGTADTQYF	TGTGCCATCAGTGGTGGGACTAGCGGGACTGCAGATACGCAGTATTTT
TRBV29-1	TRBD1	16	TRBJ2-5	.	CSVLPGQGALGETQYF	TGCAGCGTCCTTCCGGGACAGGGGGCTTTAGGAGAGACCCAGTACTTC
TRBV28	.	14	TRBJ1-2	.	CASSCAANCNGYTF	TGTGCCAGCAGTTGTGCGGCAAACTGTAATGGCTACACCTTC
TRBV27	.	16	TRBJ2-7	.	CASSLLGGRPSYEQYF	TGTGCCAGCAGTTTATTGGGGGGGCGGCCATCCTACGAGCAGTACTTC
TRBV19	.	13	TRBJ2-2	once	CASTLQGTGELFF	TGTGCCAGTACCCTACAGGGCACCGGGGAGCTGTTTTTT
TRBV5-4	TRBD2	14	TRBJ2-7	once	CASSLLAVQDEQYF	TGTGCCAGCAGCTTACTAGCGGTTCAGGACGAGCAGTACTTC
TRBV4-2	TRBD1	15	TRBJ2-5	.	CASSQAAGTGETQYF	TGTGCCAGCAGCCAGGCGGCCGGGACAGGCGAGACCCAGTACTTC
TRBV9	TRBD1	15	TRBJ1-6	.	CASSARDRVASPLHF	TGTGCCAGCAGCGCCCGGGACAGGGTGGCTTCACCCCTCCACTTT
TRBV28	.	14	TRBJ2-5	few	CASSFPAEGETQYF	TGTGCCAGCAGTTTCCCGGCGGAGGGGGAGACCCAGTACTTC
TRBV27	.	14	TRBJ2-7	.	CASKAQRTSYEQYF	TGTGCCAGCAAGGCCCAGCGGACTTCCTACGAGCAGTACTTC
TRBV14	.	15	TRBJ2-7	.	CASSQGSQYSYEQYF	TGTGCCAGCAGCCAAGGATCACAGTACTCCTACGAGCAGTACTTC
TRBV21-1	.	21	TRBJ2-1	.	CASSPWQGRGSSGATGNEQFF	TGTGCCAGCAGCCCCTGGCAGGGGCGAGGGAGTAGCGGGGCTACGGGGAATGAGCAGTTCTTC
TRBV11-3	TRBD2	18	TRBJ2-7	.	CASSRMGSAGGKGSEQYF	TGTGCCAGCAGCCGCATGGGGTCAGCGGGAGGCAAAGGTAGCGAGCAGTACTTC
TRBV5-1	TRBD1	17	TRBJ1-6	.	CASSPDPSGQGNSPLHF	TGCGCCAGCAGCCCCGACCCCTCGGGACAGGGAAATTCACCCCTCCACTTT
TRBV10-3	.	16	TRBJ1-2	once	CAISESDRGGDYGYTF	TGTGCCATCAGTGAGTCAGATAGGGGGGGCGACTATGGCTACACCTTC
TRBV9	.	12	TRBJ1-1	once	CASSVVSSEAFF	TGTGCCAGCAGCGTAGTGTCCAGTGAAGCTTTCTTT
TRBV6-1	.	14	TRBJ2-7	.	CASSGRGVSYEQYF	TGTGCCAGCAGTGGGAGGGGCGTGTCCTACGAGCAGTACTTC
TRBV2	.	13	TRBJ2-2	.	CASRMQGDGELFF	TGTGCCAGCAGGATGCAGGGTGACGGGGAGCTGTTTTTT
TRBV7-2	TRBD2	15	TRBJ2-1	.	CASSLDSGSFYEQFF	TGTGCCAGCAGCTTAGACAGCGGGAGTTTTTATGAGCAGTTCTTC
TRBV6-6	.	13	TRBJ2-3	.	CASGTTGGDTQYF	TGTGCCAGCGGGACAACGGGAGGAGATACGCAGTATTTT
TRBV29-1	.	13	TRBJ1-4	.	CSVEAGADEKLFF	TGCAGCGTTGAGGCAGGGGCAGATGAAAAACTGTTTTTT
TRBV4-1	TRBD2	13	TRBJ2-7	.	CASSQRLAYEQYF	TGCGCCAGCAGCCAACGACTAGCGTACGAGCAGTACTTC
TRBV5-1	.	18	TRBJ2-6	few	CASSLGGTDPSGANVLTF	TGCGCCAGCAGCTTGGGAGGGACTGATCCCTCTGGGGCCAACGTCCTGACTTTC
TRBV19	TRBD1	16	TRBJ1-2	.	CASSIVSGQGAKGYTF	TGTGCCAGTAGTATAGTTTCCGGACAGGGGGCAAAAGGCTACACCTTC
TRBV7-9	TRBD2	14	TRBJ2-3	.	CATYGLAGRDTQYF	TGTGCCACCTACGGACTAGCGGGACGGGATACGCAGTATTTT